Shown below are 18 T cell receptor beta chains from a single sample sequenced in a study of blood T cell repertoires in COVID-19. This table comes from immunoSEQ multiplex PCR, and its TCRdb copy is limited to in-frame clones, with some not included. The sample lists 20,000 to 30,000 clones; approximately 75% were seen once. Sequenced: peripheral blood. These receptors all stem from a woman in her seventies with COVID-19, enrolled during active disease.

The gene calls are TRBV7-6 and TRBJ1-3; D perhaps matches TRBD1 (6 bases). Germline CDR1 SGHVS, CDR2 FNYEAQ. V gave up 1 base and J gave up 2 bases, with 15 bases separating them. The CDR3 extends over 17 amino acids. The CDR3 loop reads CASSLEARGIAGNTIYF. DNA of the CDR3: TGTGCCAGCAGCTTAGAGGCCAGGGGAATTGCTGGAAACACCATATATTTT.

V is TRBV6-6 and J is TRBJ2-1; TRBD1 is a possible D gene (6 bases). CDR1 and CDR2 from the germline V gene are MNHNY and SVGAGI (reference sequence). The ends were cut back, 4 bases at V and 15 bases at J, with 13 bases in the middle. This CDR3 is built from 11 residues. This CDR3 reads CASSFGQNLFF. CDR3 DNA sequence: TGTGCCAGCAGTTTCGGACAGAATCTGTTCTTC.

J is TRBJ2-2 and V is TRBV25-1; 10 bases match TRBD1. V lost 5 bases, J lost 7 bases, and 7 bases stayed unmatched. CDR1 is MGHDK, CDR2 SYGVNS, per germline. This CDR3 has 15 amino acids. This CDR3 reads CASSPRTGGDGELFF. CDR3 DNA sequence: TGTGCCAGCAGTCCTCGGACAGGGGGTGACGGGGAGCTGTTTTTT.

In its sample, this clone was seen once. The rearrangement uses TRBV6-5 and TRBJ2-1, with D perhaps matching TRBD1 (6 bases). V was cut by 2 bases and J by 6 bases, with 17 bases left in between. Germline values: CDR1 MNHEY, CDR2 SVGAGI. The CDR3 spans 16 residues. The DNA for the CDR3 is TGTGCCAGCAGTTACGGGGGACAACCGATGGGCAATGAGCAGTTCTTC. Translating gives CASSYGGQPMGNEQFF.

The chain employs TRBV5-4 and TRBJ2-1; 8 positions agree with TRBD1. There are 15 residues in the CDR3. V lost 4 bases, J lost 6 bases, and 9 bases stayed unmatched. CDR1 is SGHNT and CDR2 is YYREEE in the germline V gene (reference sequence). The CDR3 sequence: CASSPPPQGGNEQFF. CDR3 coding DNA: TGTGCCAGCAGCCCTCCCCCACAGGGGGGCAATGAGCAGTTCTTC.

This sequence joins TRBV6-5 and TRBJ2-1, with D maybe TRBD1 (6 bases). This CDR3 has 15 amino acids. Trimming left V 7 bases short and J 2 bases short, with 15 bases between. CDR1 is MNHEY, CDR2 SVGAGI, per germline. This CDR3 reads CASKQGRSPYNEQFF. DNA of the CDR3: TGTGCCAGCAAACAGGGAAGATCCCCCTACAATGAGCAGTTCTTC.

CDR3 in amino acids: CASSYDSGVGNEQYF. For the CDR3, the DNA is TGTGCCAGCTCATATGATAGCGGGGTTGGGAACGAGCAGTACTTC. This sequence joins TRBV18 and TRBJ2-7, with TRBD2 identical over 8 bases. The germline V gene encodes CDR1 KGHSH and CDR2 LQKENI. The CDR3 loop spans 15 amino acids. V trimming: 5 bases; J trimming: 5 bases; junction bases outside the gene matches: 11.

The chain employs TRBV7-8 and TRBJ2-1, with D possibly TRBD2 on 6 matching bases. Between the trimmed V and J ends, which lost 1 base and 7 bases, there was a span of 14 bases. Germline V gene sequence: CDR1 SGHVS, CDR2 FQNEAQ. The CDR3 covers 15 residues. The CDR3 spells CASSLVAGRLNEQFF. CDR3 coding DNA: TGTGCCAGCAGCTTAGTGGCGGGAAGGTTAAATGAGCAGTTCTTC.

The chain has TRBV27 and TRBJ2-1; 10 bases agree with TRBD2. The CDR3 loop spans 15 amino acids. Germline-derived CDR1 and CDR2 are MNHEY and SMNVEV (reference sequence). The J segment lost 9 bases and the V segment lost 6 bases, leaving 11 bases of the junction unmatched. CDR3 loop: CASRASGSIPSEQFF. Written as DNA, the CDR3 is TGTGCCAGCAGGGCTAGCGGGAGCATACCGAGTGAGCAGTTCTTC.

This clone was recorded a few times. The genes are TRBV5-1 and TRBJ1-5, with D uncertain. Germline CDR1 and CDR2: SGHRS and YFSETQ. CDR3 length equals 10 residues. The ends were cut back, 9 bases at V and 11 bases at J, with 12 bases in the middle. In nucleotides, the CDR3 is TGCGCCACGCCCCGGGGAACCCAGCATTTT. Translated, it gives CATPRGTQHF.

The J gene is TRBJ1-4, the V gene TRBV18; no firm D call. This CDR3 contains 18 residues. Germline lookup yields CDR1 KGHSH and CDR2 LQKENI. Trimming removed 3 bases from V and 0 bases from J, with 17 bases in between. This CDR3 is CASSPYIGVLATNEKLFF. In nucleotides, the CDR3 is TGTGCCAGCTCACCCTATATCGGGGTTCTGGCAACTAATGAAAAACTGTTTTTT.

The CDR3 coding sequence is TGTGCCAGCAGCCAAGGAGGGCACAGCAATCAGCCCCAGCATTTT. Its translation is CASSQGGHSNQPQHF. This sequence joins TRBV14 and TRBJ1-5; no firm D call. CDR3 length equals 15 residues. The V and J ends lost 1 base and 1 base respectively, with 8 bases between them. Germline CDR1 SGHDN, CDR2 FVKESK.

This chain uses TRBV29-1 with TRBJ1-2; 8 bases line up with TRBD1. This CDR3 spans 13 amino acids. Germline V lookup: CDR1 SQVTM, CDR2 ANQGSEA. Trimming cost V 7 bases and J 2 bases; bases outside gene matches: 6. The CDR3 protein is CSAMTGENYGYTF. Written as DNA, the CDR3 is TGCAGCGCGATGACAGGGGAAAACTATGGCTACACCTTC.

The CDR3 DNA is TGCGCCAGCAGCTTGGTTCAGGGGGCAATCAACAATGAGCAGTTCTTC. Protein product: CASSLVQGAINNEQFF. This chain uses TRBV5-1 with TRBJ2-1; 8 bases agree with TRBD1. The CDR3 is 16 amino acids. The trim removed 0 bases at V and 5 bases at J, leaving 7 bases unmatched. Per germline, CDR1 SGHRS and CDR2 YFSETQ.

The count of this clone is one. This sequence joins TRBV6-1 and TRBJ2-1; 8 nucleotides match TRBD1. Germline V CDR1 and CDR2: MNHNS, SASEGT. There are 15 residues in the CDR3. Trimming took 3 bases from V and 5 from J; bases not matched to a gene: 6. Here the CDR3 DNA reads TGTGCCAGCAGTGACCCCAGGGGGCTAGACAATGAGCAGTTCTTC. This codes for CASSDPRGLDNEQFF.

This clone occurred a few times. The rearrangement links TRBV5-6 to TRBJ1-2, with 8 nucleotides matching TRBD1. Germline lookup yields CDR1 SGHDT and CDR2 YYEEEE. V was pared by 4 bases and J by 5 bases, with 10 bases of the junction left unmatched. This CDR3 has 15 residues. CDR3 region: CASSASDRGPYGYTF. The CDR3 nucleotides are TGTGCCAGCAGCGCCTCCGACAGGGGCCCGTATGGCTACACCTTC.

The chain has TRBV9 and TRBJ1-6, with D tentatively TRBD1 (6 bases). The length of the CDR3 is 15 residues. The germline V gene encodes CDR1 SGDLS and CDR2 YYNGEE. The V gene lost 4 bases and the J gene lost 10 bases, with 18 bases spanning the gap. In nucleotides, the CDR3 is TGTGCCAGCAGCAACCGACTGGGGGCCGAATCACCCCTCCACTTT. Translation gives CASSNRLGAESPLHF.

The rearrangement links TRBV6-5 to TRBJ2-2; the D gene is possibly TRBD1 (6 bases). Trimming left V 4 bases short and J 7 bases short, with 10 bases between. Germline lookup yields CDR1 MNHEY and CDR2 SVGAGI. The CDR3 has 13 amino acids. The CDR3 reads CASSLEGGGELFF. CDR3 nucleotide sequence: TGTGCCAGCAGTTTGGAAGGGGGCGGGGAGCTGTTTTTT.